The present T cell receptor beta chain was sequenced within a study of Ad26.COV2.S vaccination and SARS-CoV-2 variants. As regards this clone: What it binds is not known.

The repertoire was sequenced with immunoSEQ multiplex PCR; TCRdb's copy has only in-frame clones and lacks some. The table records roughly 700,000 clones, roughly 90% of them present only once. Study-level points and caveats: Compared with placebo recipients, vaccine recipients had higher spike-specific TCR breadth.

The treatment is: some 19 received Ad26.COV2.S at low or high dose, single or two shots; several received placebo; per-sample allocation not given. All samples were drawn on day 63, counting from the first vaccine or placebo injection. The receptor was derived from a person aged 18-65 years who received the Ad26.COV2.S COVID-19 vaccine or a placebo. The input for sequencing was peripheral blood, taken in a trial of Ad26.COV2.S vaccine versus placebo.

Here the CDR3 reads CASSDVSGGVWGMNQPQHF. The CDR3 coding sequence is TGTGCCAGCAGTGATGTCAGCGGGGGAGTATGGGGAATGAATCAGCCCCAGCATTTT. V is TRBV6-1 and J is TRBJ1-5, with a weak D call TRBD1 (5 bases). Trimming cost V 3 bases and J 4 bases, with 25 bases left between them. Germline V lookup: CDR1 MNHNS, CDR2 SASEGT. This CDR3 spans 19 amino acids.